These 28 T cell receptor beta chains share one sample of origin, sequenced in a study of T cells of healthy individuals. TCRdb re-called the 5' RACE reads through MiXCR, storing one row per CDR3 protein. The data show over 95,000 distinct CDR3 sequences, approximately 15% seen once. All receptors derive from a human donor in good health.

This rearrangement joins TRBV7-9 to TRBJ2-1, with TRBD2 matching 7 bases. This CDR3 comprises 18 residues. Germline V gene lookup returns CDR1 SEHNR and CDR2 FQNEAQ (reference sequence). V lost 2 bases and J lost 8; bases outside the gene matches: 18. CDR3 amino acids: CASSLSPLRGRARYEQFF. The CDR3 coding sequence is TGTGCCAGCAGCTTATCACCCCTAAGAGGGAGGGCCAGGTATGAGCAGTTCTTC.

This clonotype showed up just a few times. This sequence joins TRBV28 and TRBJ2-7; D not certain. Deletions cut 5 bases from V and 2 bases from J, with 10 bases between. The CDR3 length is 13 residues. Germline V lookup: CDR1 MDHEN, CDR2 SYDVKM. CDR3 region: CASSPPDPYEQYF. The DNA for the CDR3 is TGTGCCAGCAGTCCCCCGGACCCCTACGAGCAGTACTTC.

CDR3 in amino acids: CSVASAYEQYF. As DNA, the CDR3 is TGCAGCGTAGCCTCCGCCTACGAGCAGTACTTC. V is TRBV29-1 and J is TRBJ2-7; D call uncertain. Germline CDR1 and CDR2: SQVTM and ANQGSEA. This CDR3 is built from 11 residues. Trimming left V 6 bases short and J 2 bases short, with 8 bases between.

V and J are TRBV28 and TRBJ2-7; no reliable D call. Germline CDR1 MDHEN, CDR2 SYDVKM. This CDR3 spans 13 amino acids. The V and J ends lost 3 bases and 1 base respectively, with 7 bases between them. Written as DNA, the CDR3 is TGTGCCAGCAGTTTCTCACTTTCCTACGAGCAGTACTTC. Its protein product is CASSFSLSYEQYF.

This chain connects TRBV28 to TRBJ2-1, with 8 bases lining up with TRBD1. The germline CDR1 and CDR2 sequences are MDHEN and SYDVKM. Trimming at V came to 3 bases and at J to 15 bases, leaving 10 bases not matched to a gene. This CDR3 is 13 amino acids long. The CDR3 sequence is CASSLVGTGERFF. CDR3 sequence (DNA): TGTGCCAGCAGTTTGGTTGGGACAGGAGAGAGGTTCTTC.

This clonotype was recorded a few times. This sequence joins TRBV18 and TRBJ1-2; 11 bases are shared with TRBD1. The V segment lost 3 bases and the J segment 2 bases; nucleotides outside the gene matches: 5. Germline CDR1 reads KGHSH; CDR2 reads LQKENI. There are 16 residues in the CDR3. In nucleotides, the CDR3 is TGTGCCAGCTCACCTCTTGGGACAGGGGGAAACTATGGCTACACCTTC. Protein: CASSPLGTGGNYGYTF.

CDR3 region: CASSLWDRLNTGELFF. CDR3 coding DNA: TGTGCCAGCAGCCTCTGGGACAGACTGAACACCGGGGAGCTGTTTTTT. This chain joins TRBV7-8 and TRBJ2-2, with 7 bases fitting TRBD1. J lost 1 base, V lost 5 bases, and 7 bases had no gene match. The V gene's germline CDR1 is SGHVS and CDR2 FQNEAQ. The CDR3 extends over 16 amino acids. Filled out from reference TRBV7-8 and TRBJ2-2, the complete variable domain reads GAGVSQSPRYKVAKRGQDVALRCDPISGHVSLFWYQQALGQGPEFLTYFQNEAQLDKSGLPSDRFFAERPEGSVSTLKIQRTQQEDSAVYLCASSLWDRLNTGELFFGEGSRLTVL.

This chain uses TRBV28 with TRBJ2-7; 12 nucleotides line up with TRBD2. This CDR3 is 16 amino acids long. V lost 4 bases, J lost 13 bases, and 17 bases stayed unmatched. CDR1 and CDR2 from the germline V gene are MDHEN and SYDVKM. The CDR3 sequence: CASSSPSLAGGPIVYF. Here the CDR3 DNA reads TGTGCCAGCAGTTCGCCTTCACTAGCGGGAGGCCCTATCGTATACTTC.

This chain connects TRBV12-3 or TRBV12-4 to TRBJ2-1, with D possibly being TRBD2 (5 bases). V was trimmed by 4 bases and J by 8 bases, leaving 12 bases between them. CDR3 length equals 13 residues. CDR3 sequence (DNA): TGTGCCAGCAGTTCCAGATCCGGGGATGAGCAGTTCTTC. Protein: CASSSRSGDEQFF.

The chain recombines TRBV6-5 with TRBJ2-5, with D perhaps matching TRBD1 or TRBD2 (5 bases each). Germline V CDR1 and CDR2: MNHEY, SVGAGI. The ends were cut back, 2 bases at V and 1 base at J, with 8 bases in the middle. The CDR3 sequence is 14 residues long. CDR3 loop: CASSYRDGQETQYF. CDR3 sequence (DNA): TGTGCCAGCAGTTACCGGGACGGCCAAGAGACCCAGTACTTC.

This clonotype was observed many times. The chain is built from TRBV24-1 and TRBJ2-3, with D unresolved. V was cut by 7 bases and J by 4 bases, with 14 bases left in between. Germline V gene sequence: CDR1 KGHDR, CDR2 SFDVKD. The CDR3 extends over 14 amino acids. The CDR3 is CATRAHLSADTQYF. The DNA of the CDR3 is TGTGCCACCAGGGCTCATCTTTCGGCAGATACGCAGTATTTT.

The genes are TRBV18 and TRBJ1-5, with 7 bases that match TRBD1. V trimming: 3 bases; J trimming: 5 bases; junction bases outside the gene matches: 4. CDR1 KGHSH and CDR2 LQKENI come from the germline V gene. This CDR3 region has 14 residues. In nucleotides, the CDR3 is TGTGCCAGCTCACCGGGGAGGGGGCATCAGCCCCAGCATTTT. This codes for CASSPGRGHQPQHF.

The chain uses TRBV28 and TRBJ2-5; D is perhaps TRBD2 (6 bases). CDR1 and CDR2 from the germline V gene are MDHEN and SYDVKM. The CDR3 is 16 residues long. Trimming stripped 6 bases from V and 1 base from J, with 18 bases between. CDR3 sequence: CASSDRRAGPQETQYF. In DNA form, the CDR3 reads TGTGCCAGCAGCGATAGGAGGGCGGGACCCCAAGAGACCCAGTACTTC.

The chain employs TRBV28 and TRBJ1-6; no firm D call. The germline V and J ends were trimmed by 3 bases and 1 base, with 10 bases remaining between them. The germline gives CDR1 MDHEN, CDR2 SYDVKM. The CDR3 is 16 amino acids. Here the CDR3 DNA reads TGTGCCAGCAGTTTTATGCCATCGTCCTATAATTCACCCCTCCACTTT. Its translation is CASSFMPSSYNSPLHF.

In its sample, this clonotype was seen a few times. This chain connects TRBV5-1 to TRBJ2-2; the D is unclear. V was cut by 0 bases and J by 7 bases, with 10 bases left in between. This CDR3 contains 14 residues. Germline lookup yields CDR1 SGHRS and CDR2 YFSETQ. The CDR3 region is CASSLDPRNGELFF. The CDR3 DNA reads TGCGCCAGCAGCTTGGACCCCCGAAACGGGGAGCTGTTTTTT.

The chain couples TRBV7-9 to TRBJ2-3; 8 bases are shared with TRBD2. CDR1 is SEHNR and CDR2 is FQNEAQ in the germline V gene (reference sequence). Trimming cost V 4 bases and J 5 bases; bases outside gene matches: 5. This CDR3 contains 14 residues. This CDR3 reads CASSSQAGEDTQYF. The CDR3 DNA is TGTGCCAGCAGCTCCCAAGCGGGGGAAGATACGCAGTATTTT.

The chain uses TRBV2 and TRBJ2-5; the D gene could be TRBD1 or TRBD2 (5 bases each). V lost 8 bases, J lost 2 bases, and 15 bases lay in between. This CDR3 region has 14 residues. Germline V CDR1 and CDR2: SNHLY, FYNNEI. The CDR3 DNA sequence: TGTGCCAGCCGACCCCGTGGGGGACAAGAGACCCAGTACTTC. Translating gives CASRPRGGQETQYF.

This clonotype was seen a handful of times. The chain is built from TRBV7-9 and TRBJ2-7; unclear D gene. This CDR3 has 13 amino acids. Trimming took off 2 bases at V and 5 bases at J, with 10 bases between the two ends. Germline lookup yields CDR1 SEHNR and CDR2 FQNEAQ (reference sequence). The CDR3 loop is CASSLPTTNEQYF. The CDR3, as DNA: TGTGCCAGCAGCTTACCAACAACTAACGAGCAGTACTTC.

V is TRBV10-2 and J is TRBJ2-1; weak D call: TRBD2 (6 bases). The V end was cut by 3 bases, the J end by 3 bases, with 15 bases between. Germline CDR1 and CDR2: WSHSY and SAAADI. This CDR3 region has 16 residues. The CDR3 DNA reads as TGCGCCAGCAGTGATTGGGCGGGGAACCTCTACAATGAGCAGTTCTTC. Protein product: CASSDWAGNLYNEQFF.

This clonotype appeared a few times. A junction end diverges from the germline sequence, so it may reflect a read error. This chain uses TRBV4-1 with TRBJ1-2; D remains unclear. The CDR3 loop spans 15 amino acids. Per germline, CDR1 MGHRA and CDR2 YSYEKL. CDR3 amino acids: CASSEEVAVGYGYTF. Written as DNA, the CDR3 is TGCGCCAGCAGCGAAGAGGTTGCAGTAGGCTATGGCTACACCTTC.

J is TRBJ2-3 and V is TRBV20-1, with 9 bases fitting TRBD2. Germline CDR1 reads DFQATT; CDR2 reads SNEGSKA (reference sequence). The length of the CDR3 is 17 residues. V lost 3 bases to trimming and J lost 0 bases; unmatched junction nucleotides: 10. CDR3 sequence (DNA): TGCAGTGCTAGGGAGCGGGAGGTACCCCTAAGCACAGATACGCAGTATTTT. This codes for CSAREREVPLSTDTQYF.

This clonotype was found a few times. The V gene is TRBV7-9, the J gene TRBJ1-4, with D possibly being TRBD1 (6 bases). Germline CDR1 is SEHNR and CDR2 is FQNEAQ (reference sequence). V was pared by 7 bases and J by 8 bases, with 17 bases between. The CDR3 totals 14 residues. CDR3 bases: TGTGCCAGCACCAACGACAGGAGTCGAGAAAAACTGTTTTTT. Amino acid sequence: CASTNDRSREKLFF. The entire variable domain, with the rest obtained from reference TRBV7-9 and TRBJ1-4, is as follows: DTGVSQNPRHKITKRGQNVTFRCDPISEHNRLYWYRQTLGQGPEFLTYFQNEAQLEKSRLLSDRFSAERPKGSFSTLEIQRTEQGDSAMYLCASTNDRSREKLFFGSGTQLSVL.

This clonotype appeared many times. The CDR3 spells CASSPDSSYEQYF. In DNA form, the CDR3 reads TGTGCCAGCAGCCCGGACTCATCCTACGAGCAGTACTTC. V and J are TRBV27 and TRBJ2-7; TRBD2 might be the D (5 bases). This CDR3 comprises 13 residues. Trimming pared 6 bases from V and 1 base from J, leaving 10 bases between. Germline CDR1 MNHEY, CDR2 SMNVEV (reference sequence).

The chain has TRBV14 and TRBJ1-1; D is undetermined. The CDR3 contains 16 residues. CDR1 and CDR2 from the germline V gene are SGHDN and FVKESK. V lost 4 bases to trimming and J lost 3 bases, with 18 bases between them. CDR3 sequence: CASSPKGPSSYTEAFF. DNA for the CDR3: TGTGCCAGCAGCCCAAAAGGACCCTCCTCATACACTGAAGCTTTCTTT.

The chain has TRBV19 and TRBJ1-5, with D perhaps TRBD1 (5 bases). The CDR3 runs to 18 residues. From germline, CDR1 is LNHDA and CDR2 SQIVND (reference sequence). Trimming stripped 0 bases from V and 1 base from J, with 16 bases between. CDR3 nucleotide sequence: TGTGCCAGTAGTATAGATGCGCCGTGGGGGTCGAGCAATCAGCCCCAGCATTTT. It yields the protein CASSIDAPWGSSNQPQHF.

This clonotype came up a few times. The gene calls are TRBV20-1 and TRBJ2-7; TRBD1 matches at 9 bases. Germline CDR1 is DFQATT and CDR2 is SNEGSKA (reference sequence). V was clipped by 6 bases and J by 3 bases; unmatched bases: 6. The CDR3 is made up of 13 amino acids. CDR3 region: CSASGTGRYEQYF. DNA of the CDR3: TGCAGTGCGTCCGGGACAGGGCGCTACGAGCAGTACTTC.

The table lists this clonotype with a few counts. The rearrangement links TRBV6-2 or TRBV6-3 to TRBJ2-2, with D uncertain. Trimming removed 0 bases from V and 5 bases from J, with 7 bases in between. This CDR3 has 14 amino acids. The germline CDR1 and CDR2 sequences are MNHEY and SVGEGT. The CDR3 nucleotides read TGTGCCAGCAGTTACTCTTCGCTAACCGGGGAGCTGTTTTTT. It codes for CASSYSSLTGELFF.

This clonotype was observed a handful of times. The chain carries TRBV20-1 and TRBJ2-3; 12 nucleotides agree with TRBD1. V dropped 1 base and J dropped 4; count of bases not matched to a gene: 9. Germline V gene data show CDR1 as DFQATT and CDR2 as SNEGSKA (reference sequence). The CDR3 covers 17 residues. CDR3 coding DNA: TGCAGTGCTAGAGCCGGGGGGGGACAGGGGGCCCCAGATACGCAGTATTTT. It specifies CSARAGGGQGAPDTQYF.